This TCR beta chain was identified in a study of shared clonotypes between healthy human individuals. This clone was counted once. Antigen specificity is unknown. The CDR3 extends over 15 amino acids. The V and J ends lost 0 bases and 10 bases, in that order; junction bases with no gene match: 9. Germline values: CDR1 SEHNR, CDR2 FQNEAQ (reference sequence). Study-level results: Shared across a few donors were around 4.7% of the naive CD4 clonotypes.

TCRdb's copy holds only in-frame clones and misses some; the assay was immunoSEQ multiplex PCR. Of a few million clones in the sample, 90% to 95% were seen once. Specimen: naive CD4+ T cells from PBMCs. Subset in this sample: CD45RA+ positively selected. The chain couples TRBV7-9 to TRBJ2-1, with 7 positions matching TRBD2. The clonotype originates from a man between 18 and 35 years old in good health. Some clones in this sample may be carry-over from other donors' samples. The CDR3 DNA sequence: TGTGCCAGCAGCTTAGCCAGCGGGATCGGGGGGGAGCAGTTCTTC. Protein sequence: CASSLASGIGGEQFF.